The 18 T cell receptor beta chains reported below all come from one sample, sequenced in a study of tumor and adjacent non-tumor tissue in lung cancer (dated by TCRdb to the late 2010s). Bulk unsorted tissue served as the source for RNA extraction, and RNA quality was assessed using a NanoDrop ND-1000 and an Agilent 2100. The library was produced with multiplex PCR. TCRdb lists the instrument as Illumina HiSeq 2500. Following protocols modified from ARM-PCR, the researchers constructed TCRbeta libraries through three rounds of nested PCR with primers (Table S4). The raw public data were reprocessed by TCRdb itself: fastp quality trimming at Q25, MiXCR clonotype calling, in-frame beta chains only. Rows with a matching CDR3 protein are joined into one entry that keeps the most common DNA and genes. The table for this sample lists 70,000 to 90,000 distinct CDR3 sequences; 77% of them were counted only once. 12% of the sample rests with the top ten.

Sequencing was carried out using lung tumor tissue. These receptor sequences come from a woman aged 45-59 years with non-small cell lung cancer.

To note about this clonotype: A read error may produce the germline difference seen at one junction end. This rearrangement joins TRBV4-2 to TRBJ2-5; 7 bases fit TRBD2. Germline CDR1 and CDR2: LGHNA and YNFKEQ. CDR3 length: 15 residues. The CDR3 DNA sequence: TGTCCCAGTAGCCAAGTTCCGGGAGGACAAGAGACCCAGTACTTC. It translates to CPSSQVPGGQETQYF.

Concerning this clonotype itself: Germline is not matched at one junction end, which may reflect a read error. The V gene is TRBV6-1, the J gene TRBJ2-3, with 12 bases aligning to TRBD2. This CDR3 is 15 amino acids long. Germline values: CDR1 MNHNS, CDR2 SASEGT. CDR3 DNA sequence: TGCGCCTGCAGTGAACTAGCGGGAGGCACAGATACGCAATATTTT. It translates to CACSELAGGTDTQYF.

With respect to this clonotype: Germline is not matched at one junction end, which may reflect a read error. The chain employs TRBV6-1 and TRBJ2-2, with 8 bases matching TRBD1. Germline V CDR1 and CDR2: MNHNS, SASEGT. The CDR3 length is 15 residues. The chain's CDR3 is CTSTGGQDNTGELFF. Here the CDR3 DNA reads TGTACCAGCACTGGGGGACAGGATAACACCGGGGAGCTGTTCTTT.

Details on this clonotype: The junction shows a germline mismatch at one end, possibly a read error. J is TRBJ1-4 and V is TRBV14, with no clear D. There are 14 residues in the CDR3. CDR1 is SGHDN, CDR2 FVKESK, per germline. The CDR3 loop reads CACSQDRAERKLFF. Written as DNA, the CDR3 is TGTGCCTGCAGCCAAGACCGCGCAGAGAGAAAATTGTTTTTT.

This clonotype was found once. The chain is built from TRBV10-2 and TRBJ2-7; D is unresolved. The germline V gene encodes CDR1 WSHSY and CDR2 SAAADI. This CDR3 region has 14 residues. The CDR3 sequence is CTTRETHSSYEQYF. The CDR3 region has the DNA TGCACCACCCGAGAGACACATTCCTCCTACGAGCAGTACTTC.

About this clonotype: This sequence may be a read error, since a much larger clone differs from it by one base. The CDR3 region is CTSSQGSNTGELFF. In nucleotides, the CDR3 is TGCACCAGCAGCCAGGGCTCGAACACCGGGGAGCTGTTTTTT. This sequence joins TRBV4-1 and TRBJ2-2, with a tentative D call TRBD1 (5 bases). This CDR3 contains 14 residues. The germline V gene has CDR1 MGHRA and CDR2 YSYEKL.

A note on this clonotype: The junction does not match germline at one end; this may be a read error. The V call is TRBV4-2, the J call TRBJ2-7; 13 nucleotides match TRBD2. CDR1 is LGHNA, CDR2 YNFKEQ, per germline. This CDR3 is 18 amino acids long. The CDR3 sequence is CASNQEGLAGEDHYKQYF. The CDR3 DNA sequence: TGTGCCAGCAACCAAGAAGGACTAGCGGGAGAAGACCACTACAAGCAATACTTC.

Concerning this clonotype: The junction does not match germline at one end; this may be a read error. The rearrangement uses TRBV28 and TRBJ2-7; a weak D match, TRBD2 (5 bases). The germline CDR1 and CDR2 sequences are MDHEN and SYDVKM. The CDR3 has 17 residues. Written as DNA, the CDR3 is TGTACCAGCAGTTGGAGCTTCGGGGAAAAGGTCTCCTACGAGCAGTACTTC. It specifies CTSSWSFGEKVSYEQYF.

With respect to this clonotype: Given a much more abundant clone one base away, this may be a read error. The chain links TRBV28 to TRBJ2-1; D is possibly TRBD1 or TRBD2 (5 bases each). V was clipped by 3 bases and J by 9 bases, with 21 bases between them. Germline assignment: CDR1 MDHEN and CDR2 SYDVKM. The CDR3 is 16 amino acids. The CDR3 reads CASSLVGHGGSGEQFF. CDR3 nucleotides: TGTGCCAGCAGTTTGGTCGGACACGGCGGGTCTGGTGAGCAGTTCTTC.

With regard to this clonotype: A much larger clone is a single base away; this may be a read error. The chain is built from TRBV28 and TRBJ2-1, with D perhaps matching TRBD1 (5 bases). The CDR3 consists of 14 residues. Trimming took off 7 bases at V and 4 bases at J, with 14 bases between the two ends. Germline V lookup: CDR1 MDHEN, CDR2 SYDVKM. DNA of the CDR3: TGTGCCAGCACTGTCCCGACAGTTTACAATGAGCAGTTCTTC. Translation gives CASTVPTVYNEQFF.

Points on this clonotype: The junction differs from germline at one of its ends, possibly a read error. The J gene is TRBJ2-7, the V gene TRBV11-2; a possible D gene is TRBD2 (5 bases). CDR1 SGHAT and CDR2 FQNNGV come from the germline V gene. The CDR3 has 12 amino acids. CDR3 loop: CASSLSSTRQYF. The CDR3 region has the DNA TGCGCTAGCAGCTTAAGCTCTACGAGGCAGTACTTC. Based on the CDR3 plus reference TRBV11-2 and TRBJ2-7, the full variable domain is EAGVAQSPRYKIIEKRQSVAFWCNPISGHATLYWYQQILGQGPKLLIQFQNNGVVDDSQLPKDRFSAERLKGVDSTLKIQPAKLEDSAVYLCASSLSSTRQYFGPGTRLTVT.

This clonotype was detected only a few times. Just one base apart from a much larger clone, this may be a read error. This chain connects TRBV6-1 to TRBJ1-1; D unclear. V lost 6 bases, J lost 2 bases, and 10 bases lay in between. Germline-derived CDR1 and CDR2 are MNHNS and SASEGT. The length of the CDR3 is 13 residues. CDR3 sequence (DNA): TGTGCCAGCAGGACACTAGACAACACTGAAGCTTTCTTT. Translation: CASRTLDNTEAFF.

Details on this clonotype: A junction boundary mismatches the germline segment, possibly from a read error. The chain employs TRBV20-1 and TRBJ1-5; the D gene is possibly TRBD1 (5 bases). There are 14 residues in the CDR3. The germline V gene encodes CDR1 DFQATT and CDR2 SNEGSKA (reference sequence). In nucleotides, the CDR3 is TGCAGTGCTCACAGGCTCGTTAGCTATCAGCCCCAGCATTTT. Translated: CSAHRLVSYQPQHF.

In this sample, this clonotype turned up many times. The V and J genes are TRBV28 and TRBJ2-4, with 11 nucleotides matching TRBD1. The trim removed 8 bases at V and 0 bases at J, leaving 9 bases unmatched. This CDR3 has 17 amino acids. CDR1 is MDHEN, CDR2 SYDVKM, per germline. CDR3 residues: CASRGQGGSLAKNIQYF. The CDR3 DNA reads as TGTGCCAGCCGGGGACAGGGGGGATCGTTAGCCAAAAACATTCAGTACTTC. Combining the CDR3 with reference TRBV28 and TRBJ2-4 gives the whole variable domain DVKVTQSSRYLVKRTGEKVFLECVQDMDHENMFWYRQDPGLGLRLIYFSYDVKMKEKGDIPEGYSVSREKKERFSLILESASTNQTSMYLCASRGQGGSLAKNIQYFGAGTRLSVL.

As concerns this clonotype: One end of the junction varies from germline; a read error may be responsible. The rearrangement uses TRBV11-2 and TRBJ2-3, with D possibly TRBD1 on 6 matching bases. This CDR3 region has 13 residues. Germline V gives CDR1 SGHAT, CDR2 FQNNGV. CDR3 region: CASSLSRGDMQYF. The CDR3, as DNA: TGTGCCAGCAGCTTAAGCAGGGGAGATATGCAGTATTTT. Full variable domain (outside the CDR3, taken from reference TRBV11-2 and TRBJ2-3): EAGVAQSPRYKIIEKRQSVAFWCNPISGHATLYWYQQILGQGPKLLIQFQNNGVVDDSQLPKDRFSAERLKGVDSTLKIQPAKLEDSAVYLCASSLSRGDMQYFGPGTRLTVL.

As to this clonotype: It may be a read error: a sequence one base away is much more abundant. This chain links TRBV20-1 with TRBJ1-1; D may be TRBD1 (5 bases). The germline V gene encodes CDR1 DFQATT and CDR2 SNEGSKA (reference sequence). The CDR3 extends over 13 amino acids. The CDR3 sequence: CSVRHPSGLEAFF. The CDR3 region has the DNA TGCAGTGTTAGACATCCCTCAGGGCTGGAAGCTTTCTTT.

This clonotype was recorded a few times. A much larger clone lies a single base off, so this may be a read error. The genes are TRBV10-2 and TRBJ1-2; 7 nucleotides line up with TRBD1. Germline V gene sequence: CDR1 WSHSY, CDR2 SAAADI. The CDR3 is made up of 16 amino acids. V shed 0 bases and J 6 bases; nucleotides not matched to a gene: 10. CDR3 amino acids: CASSESRQGVGNGYTF. Written as DNA, the CDR3 is TGCGCCAGCAGTGAGTCGAGACAGGGAGTAGGAAATGGCTACACCTTC.

This clonotype was seen repeatedly, ten times or more. This chain connects TRBV7-8 to TRBJ2-1, with D uncertain. Looked up from germline, CDR1 is SGHVS and CDR2 is FQNEAQ. The ends were cut back, 1 base at V and 7 bases at J, with 8 bases in the middle. This CDR3 is 13 amino acids long. The CDR3 reads CASSLGAENEQFF. The CDR3 DNA is TGTGCCAGCAGCTTAGGAGCTGAGAATGAGCAGTTCTTC.